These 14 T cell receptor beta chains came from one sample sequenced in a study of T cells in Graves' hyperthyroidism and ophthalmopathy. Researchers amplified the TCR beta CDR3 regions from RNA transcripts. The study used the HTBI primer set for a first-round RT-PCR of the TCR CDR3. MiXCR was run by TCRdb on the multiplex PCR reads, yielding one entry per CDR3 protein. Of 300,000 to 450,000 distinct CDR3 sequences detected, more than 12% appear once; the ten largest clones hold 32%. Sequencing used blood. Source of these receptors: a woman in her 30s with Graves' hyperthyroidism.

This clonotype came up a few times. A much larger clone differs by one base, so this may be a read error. CDR3 nucleotide sequence: TGTGCCATCAGGGGGCTCAGCTCCCACGAGCAGTACTTC. It encodes CAIRGLSSHEQYF. V usage is TRBV6-1 and J usage is TRBJ2-7; 8 bases agree with TRBD1. This CDR3 is built from 13 residues. Germline values: CDR1 MNHNS, CDR2 SASEGT.

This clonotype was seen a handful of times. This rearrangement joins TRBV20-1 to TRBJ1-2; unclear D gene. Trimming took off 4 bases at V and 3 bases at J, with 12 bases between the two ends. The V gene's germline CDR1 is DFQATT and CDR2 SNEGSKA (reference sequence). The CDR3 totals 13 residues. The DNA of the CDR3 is TGCAGTGCTAATAGCAGGTCGGACTATGGCTACACCTTC. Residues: CSANSRSDYGYTF.

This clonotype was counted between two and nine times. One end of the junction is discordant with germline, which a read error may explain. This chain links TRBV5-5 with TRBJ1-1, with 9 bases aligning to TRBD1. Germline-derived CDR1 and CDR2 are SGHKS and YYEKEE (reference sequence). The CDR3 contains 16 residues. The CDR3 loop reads CASSLTGGDRDTEAFF. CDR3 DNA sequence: TGCGCCAGCAGCCTGACAGGGGGAGATCGGGACACTGAAGCTTTCTTT.

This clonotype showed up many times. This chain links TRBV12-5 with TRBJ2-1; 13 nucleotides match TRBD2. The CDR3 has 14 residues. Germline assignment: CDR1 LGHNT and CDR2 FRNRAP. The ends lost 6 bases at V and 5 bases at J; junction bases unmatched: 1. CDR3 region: CASGLAGGDNEQFF. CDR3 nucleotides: TGTGCTAGTGGACTAGCGGGAGGGGACAATGAGCAGTTCTTC.

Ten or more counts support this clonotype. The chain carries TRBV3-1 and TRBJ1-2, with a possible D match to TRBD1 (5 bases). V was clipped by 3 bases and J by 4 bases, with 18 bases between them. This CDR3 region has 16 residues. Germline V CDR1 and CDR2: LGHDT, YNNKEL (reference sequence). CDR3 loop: CASSHSGARAVYGYTF. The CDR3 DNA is TGTGCCAGCAGCCACTCCGGGGCCAGGGCCGTCTATGGCTACACCTTC. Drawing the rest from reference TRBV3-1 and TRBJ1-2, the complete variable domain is DTAVSQTPKYLVTQMGNDKSIKCEQNLGHDTMYWYKQDSKKFLKIMFSYNNKELIINETVPNRFSPKSPDKAHLNLHINSLELGDSAVYFCASSHSGARAVYGYTFGSGTRLTVV.

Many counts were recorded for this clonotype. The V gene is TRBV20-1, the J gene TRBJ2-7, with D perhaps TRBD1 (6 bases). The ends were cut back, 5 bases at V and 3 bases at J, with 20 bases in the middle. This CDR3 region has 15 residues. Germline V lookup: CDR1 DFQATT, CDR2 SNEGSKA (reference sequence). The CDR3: CSAQGQTLVNYEQYF. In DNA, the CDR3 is TGCAGTGCTCAAGGACAGACCCTGGTAAACTACGAGCAGTACTTC.

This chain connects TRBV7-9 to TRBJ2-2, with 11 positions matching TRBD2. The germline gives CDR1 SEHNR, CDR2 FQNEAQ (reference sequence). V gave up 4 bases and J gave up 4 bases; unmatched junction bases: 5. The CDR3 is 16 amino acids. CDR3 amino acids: CASSYLAGGSTGELFF. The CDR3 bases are TGTGCCAGCAGCTATCTAGCGGGAGGTAGCACCGGGGAGCTGTTTTTT. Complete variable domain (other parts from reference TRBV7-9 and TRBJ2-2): DTGVSQNPRHKITKRGQNVTFRCDPISEHNRLYWYRQTLGQGPEFLTYFQNEAQLEKSRLLSDRFSAERPKGSFSTLEIQRTEQGDSAMYLCASSYLAGGSTGELFFGEGSRLTVL.

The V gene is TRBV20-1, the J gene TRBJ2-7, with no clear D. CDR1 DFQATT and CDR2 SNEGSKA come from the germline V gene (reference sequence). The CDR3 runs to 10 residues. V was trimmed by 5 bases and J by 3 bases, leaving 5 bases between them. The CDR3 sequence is CSASSYEQYF. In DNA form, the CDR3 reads TGCAGTGCTTCTAGCTACGAGCAGTACTTC.

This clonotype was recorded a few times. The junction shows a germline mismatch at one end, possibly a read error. CDR3 amino acids: CAGSPRLLTGELFF. The CDR3 nucleotides read TGTGCCGGCAGCCCCCGGTTGTTGACCGGGGAGCTGTTTTTT. The chain links TRBV28 to TRBJ2-2; unclear D gene. The CDR3 consists of 14 residues. The germline V gene has CDR1 MDHEN and CDR2 SYDVKM.

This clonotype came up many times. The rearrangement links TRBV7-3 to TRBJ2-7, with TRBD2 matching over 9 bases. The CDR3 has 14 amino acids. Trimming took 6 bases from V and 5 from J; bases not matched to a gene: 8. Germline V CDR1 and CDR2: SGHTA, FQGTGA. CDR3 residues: CASSLSGRSHEQYF. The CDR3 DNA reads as TGTGCCAGCAGTCTAAGCGGGAGGAGCCACGAGCAGTACTTC. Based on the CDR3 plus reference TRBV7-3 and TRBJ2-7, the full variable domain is GAGVSQTPSNKVTEKGKYVELRCDPISGHTALYWYRQSLGQGPEFLIYFQGTGAADDSGLPNDRFFAVRPEGSVSTLKIQRTERGDSAVYLCASSLSGRSHEQYFGPGTRLTVT.

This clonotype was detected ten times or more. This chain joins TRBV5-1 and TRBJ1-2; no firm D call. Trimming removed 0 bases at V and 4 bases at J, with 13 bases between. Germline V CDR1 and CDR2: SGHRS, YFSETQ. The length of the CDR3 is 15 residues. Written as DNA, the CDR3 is TGCGCCAGCAGCTTGGCCGGAGATCTGCGCTATGGCTACACCTTC. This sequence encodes CASSLAGDLRYGYTF.

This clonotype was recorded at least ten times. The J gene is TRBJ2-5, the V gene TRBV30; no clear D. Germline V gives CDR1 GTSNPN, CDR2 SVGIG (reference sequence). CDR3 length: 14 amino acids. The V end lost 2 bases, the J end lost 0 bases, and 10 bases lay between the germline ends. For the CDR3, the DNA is TGTGCCTGGAGTTCAGGCAGGTACCAAGAGACCCAGTACTTC. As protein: CAWSSGRYQETQYF.

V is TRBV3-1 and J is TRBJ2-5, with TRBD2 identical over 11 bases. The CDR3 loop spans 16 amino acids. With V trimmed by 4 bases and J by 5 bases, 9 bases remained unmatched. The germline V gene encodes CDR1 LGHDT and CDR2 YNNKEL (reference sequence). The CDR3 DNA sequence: TGTGCCAGCAGCCCCCTGGAGCTAGCGGGAGGCGAGACCCAGTACTTC. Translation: CASSPLELAGGETQYF.

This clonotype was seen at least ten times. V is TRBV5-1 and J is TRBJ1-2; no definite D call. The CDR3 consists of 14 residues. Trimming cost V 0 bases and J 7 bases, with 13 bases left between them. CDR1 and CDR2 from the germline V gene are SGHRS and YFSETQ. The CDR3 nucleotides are TGCGCCAGCAGCTTGGCCGAACAGCGCTCTGGCTACACCTTC. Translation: CASSLAEQRSGYTF.